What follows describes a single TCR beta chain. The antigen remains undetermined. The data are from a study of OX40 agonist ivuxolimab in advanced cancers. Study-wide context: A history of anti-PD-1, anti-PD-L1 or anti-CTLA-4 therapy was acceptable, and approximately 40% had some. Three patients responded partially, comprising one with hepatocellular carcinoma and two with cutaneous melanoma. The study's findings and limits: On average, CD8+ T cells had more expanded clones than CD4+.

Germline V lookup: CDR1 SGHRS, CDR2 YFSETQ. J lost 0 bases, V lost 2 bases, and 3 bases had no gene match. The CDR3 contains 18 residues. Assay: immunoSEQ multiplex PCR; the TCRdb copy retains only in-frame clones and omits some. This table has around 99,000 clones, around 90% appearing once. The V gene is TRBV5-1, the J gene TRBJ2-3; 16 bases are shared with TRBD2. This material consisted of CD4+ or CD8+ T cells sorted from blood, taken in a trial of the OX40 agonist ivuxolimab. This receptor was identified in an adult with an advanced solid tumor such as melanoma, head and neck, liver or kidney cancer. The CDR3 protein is CASSFGTSGGASTDTQYF. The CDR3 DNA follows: TGCGCCAGCAGCTTCGGGACTAGCGGGGGGGCTAGCACAGATACGCAGTATTTT.